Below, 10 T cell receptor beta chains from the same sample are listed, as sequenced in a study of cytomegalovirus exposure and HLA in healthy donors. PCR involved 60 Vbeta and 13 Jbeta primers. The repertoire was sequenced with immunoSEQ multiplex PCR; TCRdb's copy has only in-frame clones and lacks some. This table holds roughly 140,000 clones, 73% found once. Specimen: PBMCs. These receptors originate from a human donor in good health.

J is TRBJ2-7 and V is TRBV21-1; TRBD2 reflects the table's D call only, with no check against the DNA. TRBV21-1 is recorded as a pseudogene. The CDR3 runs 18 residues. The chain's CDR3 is CASSLQTSGGFLLYEQYF. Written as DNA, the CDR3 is TGTGCCAGCAGCCTGCAGACTAGCGGGGGTTTCCTCCTCTACGAGCAGTACTTC.

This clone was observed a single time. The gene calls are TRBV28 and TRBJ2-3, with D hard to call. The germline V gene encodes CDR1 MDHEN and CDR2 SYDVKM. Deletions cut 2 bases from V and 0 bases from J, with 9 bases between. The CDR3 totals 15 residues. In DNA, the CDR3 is TGTGCCAGCAGTTTAGATGCGCGAAGCACAGATACGCAGTATTTT. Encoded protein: CASSLDARSTDTQYF.

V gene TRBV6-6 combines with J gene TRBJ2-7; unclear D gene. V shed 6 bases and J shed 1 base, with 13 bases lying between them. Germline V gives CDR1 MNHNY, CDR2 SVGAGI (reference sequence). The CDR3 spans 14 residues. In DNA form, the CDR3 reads TGTGCCAGCAGGAGCGAGAAGGCGTCCTACGAGCAGTACTTC. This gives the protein CASRSEKASYEQYF.

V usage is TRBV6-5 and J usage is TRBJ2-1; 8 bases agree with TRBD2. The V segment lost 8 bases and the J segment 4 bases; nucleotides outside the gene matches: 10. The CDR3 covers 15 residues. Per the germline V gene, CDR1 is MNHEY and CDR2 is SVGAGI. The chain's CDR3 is CASSRAVAGYNEQFF. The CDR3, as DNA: TGTGCCAGCTCGAGGGCTGTAGCGGGGTACAATGAGCAGTTCTTC.

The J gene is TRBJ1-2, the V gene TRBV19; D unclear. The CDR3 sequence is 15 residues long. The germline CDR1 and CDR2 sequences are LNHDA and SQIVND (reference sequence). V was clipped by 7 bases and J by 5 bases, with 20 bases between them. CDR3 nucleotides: TGTGCCAGTACCCCGCAGGCCAGAATAAATTATGGCTACACCTTC. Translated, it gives CASTPQARINYGYTF.

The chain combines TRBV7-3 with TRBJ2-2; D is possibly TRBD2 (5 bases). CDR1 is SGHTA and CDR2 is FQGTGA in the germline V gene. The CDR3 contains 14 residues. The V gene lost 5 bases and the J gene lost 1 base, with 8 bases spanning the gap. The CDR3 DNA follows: TGTGCCAGCAGCCTTGGAGGGAACACCGGGGAGCTGTTTTTT. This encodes CASSLGGNTGELFF. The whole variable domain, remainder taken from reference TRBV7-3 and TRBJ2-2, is GAGVSQTPSNKVTEKGKYVELRCDPISGHTALYWYRQSLGQGPEFLIYFQGTGAADDSGLPNDRFFAVRPEGSVSTLKIQRTERGDSAVYLCASSLGGNTGELFFGEGSRLTVL.

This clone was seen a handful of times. The CDR3 bases are TGTGCCAGCAGCTTAGGCGGGAGGCCCTACAATGAGCAGTTCTTC. Translated: CASSLGGRPYNEQFF. The chain joins TRBV7-2 to TRBJ2-1; 8 nucleotides match TRBD2. This CDR3 has 15 amino acids. V shed 1 base, J shed 2 bases, and the junction held 1 base outside the gene matches. Per germline, CDR1 SGHTA and CDR2 FQGNSA.

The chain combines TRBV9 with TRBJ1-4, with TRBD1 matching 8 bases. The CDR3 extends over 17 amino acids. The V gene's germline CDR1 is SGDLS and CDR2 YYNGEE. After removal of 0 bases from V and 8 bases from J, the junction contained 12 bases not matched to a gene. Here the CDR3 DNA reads TGTGCCAGCAGCGTAGCTACCCCCGGACAGGGAGGGGAAAAACTGTTTTTT. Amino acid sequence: CASSVATPGQGGEKLFF.

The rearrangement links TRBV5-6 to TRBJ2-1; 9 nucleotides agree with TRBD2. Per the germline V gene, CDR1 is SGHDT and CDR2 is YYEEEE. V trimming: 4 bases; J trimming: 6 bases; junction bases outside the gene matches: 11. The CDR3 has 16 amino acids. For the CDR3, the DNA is TGTGCCAGCAGCCCCATGTCTAGCGGGACCCTCAATGAGCAGTTCTTC. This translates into CASSPMSSGTLNEQFF.

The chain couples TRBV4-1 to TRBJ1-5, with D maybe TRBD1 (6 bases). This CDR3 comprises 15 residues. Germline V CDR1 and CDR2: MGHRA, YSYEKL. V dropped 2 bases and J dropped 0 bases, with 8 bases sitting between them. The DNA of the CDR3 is TGCGCCAGCAGCCAAACAGGGTATAGCAATCAGCCCCAGCATTTT. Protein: CASSQTGYSNQPQHF.